Below are 2 T cell receptor beta chains sequenced from a single sample in a study of blood T cells in healthy people across ages. Then a second PCR, running about 6 to 11 cycles, was carried out with a sample-barcoded 5' primer and a J-beta primer mix. One entry per CDR3 protein results from TCRdb running MiXCR on the 5' RACE reads. The table includes roughly 1,500,000 distinct CDR3 sequences, roughly 30% detected once. The sequencing input was blood. The receptors were sampled from a woman aged 30 to 39 in good health.

This clonotype was detected many times. The rearrangement joins TRBV28 to TRBJ2-3; D might be TRBD2 (6 bases). Germline CDR1 reads MDHEN; CDR2 reads SYDVKM. The V end was cut by 8 bases, the J end by 4 bases, with 10 bases between. The CDR3 is 12 amino acids. The CDR3 coding sequence is TGTGCCAGCGGCGGGACGCCAGATACGCAGTATTTT. Amino acids: CASGGTPDTQYF.

J is TRBJ2-1 and V is TRBV5-1; 9 nucleotides line up with TRBD2. Germline assignment: CDR1 SGHRS and CDR2 YFSETQ. With 4 bases clipped from V and 0 bases from J, the junction kept 17 bases outside the gene matches. The CDR3 runs to 20 residues. This CDR3 reads CASSPGAGLAPMSSYNEQFF. DNA of the CDR3: TGCGCCAGCAGCCCTGGAGCGGGACTAGCACCGATGAGCTCCTACAATGAGCAGTTCTTC.